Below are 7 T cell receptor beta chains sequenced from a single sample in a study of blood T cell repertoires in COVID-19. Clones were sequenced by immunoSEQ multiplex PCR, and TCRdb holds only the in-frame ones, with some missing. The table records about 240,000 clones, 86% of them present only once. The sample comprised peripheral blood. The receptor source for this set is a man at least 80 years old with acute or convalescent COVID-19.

The CDR3 DNA is TGTGCCAGCAGCTTGGGGTCCAGCGTCGGCGGGGAGCTGTTTTTT. Encoded protein: CASSLGSSVGGELFF. The chain combines TRBV5-4 with TRBJ2-2; no clear D gene. V gave up 0 bases and J gave up 7 bases, with 13 bases separating them. The germline V gene has CDR1 SGHNT and CDR2 YYREEE (reference sequence). CDR3 length: 15 amino acids.

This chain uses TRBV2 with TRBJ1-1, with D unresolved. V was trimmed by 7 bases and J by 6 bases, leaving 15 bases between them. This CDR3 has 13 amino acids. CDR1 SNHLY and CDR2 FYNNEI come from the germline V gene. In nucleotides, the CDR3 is TGTGCCAGCACATGGCAAGTAAACCCTGAAGCTTTCTTT. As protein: CASTWQVNPEAFF.

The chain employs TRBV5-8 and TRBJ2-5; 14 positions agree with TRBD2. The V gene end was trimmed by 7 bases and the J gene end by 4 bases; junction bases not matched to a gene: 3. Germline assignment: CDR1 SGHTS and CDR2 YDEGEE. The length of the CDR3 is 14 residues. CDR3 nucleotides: TGTGCCAGCCGACTAGCGGGAGGGCGAGAGACCCAGTACTTC. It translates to CASRLAGGRETQYF. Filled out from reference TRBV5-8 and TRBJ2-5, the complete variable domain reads EAGVTQSPTHLIKTRGQQATLRCSPISGHTSVYWYQQALGLGLQFLLWYDEGEERNRGNFPPRFSGRQFPNYSSELNVNALELEDSALYLCASRLAGGRETQYFGPGTRLLVL.

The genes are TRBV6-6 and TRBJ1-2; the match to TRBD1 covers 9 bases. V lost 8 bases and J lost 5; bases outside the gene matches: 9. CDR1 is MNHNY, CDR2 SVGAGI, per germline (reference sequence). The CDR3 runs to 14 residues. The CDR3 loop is CASRGTGREYGYTF. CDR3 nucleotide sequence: TGTGCCAGCCGAGGGACAGGGAGGGAGTATGGCTACACCTTC.

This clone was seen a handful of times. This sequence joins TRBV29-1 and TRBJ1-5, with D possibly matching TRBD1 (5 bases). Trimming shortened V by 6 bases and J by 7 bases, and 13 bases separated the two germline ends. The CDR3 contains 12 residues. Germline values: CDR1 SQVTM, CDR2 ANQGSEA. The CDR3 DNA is TGCAGCGTGGGGGGGGAAGGCCAGCCCCAGCATTTT. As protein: CSVGGEGQPQHF.

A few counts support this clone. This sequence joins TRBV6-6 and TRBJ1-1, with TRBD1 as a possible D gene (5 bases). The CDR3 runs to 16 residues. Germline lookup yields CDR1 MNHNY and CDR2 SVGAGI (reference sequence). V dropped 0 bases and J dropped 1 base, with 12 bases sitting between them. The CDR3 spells CASSYSPDTENTEAFF. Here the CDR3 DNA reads TGTGCCAGCAGTTACTCACCGGACACCGAGAACACTGAAGCTTTCTTT.

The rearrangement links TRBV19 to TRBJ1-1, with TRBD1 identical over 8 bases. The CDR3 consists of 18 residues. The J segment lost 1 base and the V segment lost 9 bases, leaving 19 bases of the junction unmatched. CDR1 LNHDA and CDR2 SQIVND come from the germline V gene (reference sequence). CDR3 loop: CASPPRTDREGWNTEAFF. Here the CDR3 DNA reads TGTGCCAGCCCCCCAAGGACGGACAGGGAGGGGTGGAACACTGAAGCTTTCTTT.